This T cell receptor (beta chain) is drawn from a study of blood T cells in healthy people across ages. Study-level results: Diversity estimated from one million T cells was considered an underestimate.

From germline, CDR1 is LGHDT and CDR2 YNNKEL (reference sequence). This CDR3 comprises 15 residues. Then a second PCR, running about 6 to 12 cycles, was carried out with a sample-barcoded 5' primer and a J-beta primer mix. Each cDNA molecule was tagged by a template-switch adaptor with 12 random nucleotides. From the 5' RACE reads, TCRdb called clonotypes with MiXCR, one entry per CDR3 protein. The sample holds about a million distinct CDR3 sequences, 35% to 40% seen once. To note about this clonotype: Its specificity is not known.

This chain connects TRBV3-1 to TRBJ2-5, with 7 bases identical to TRBD1. The tail of the sequence fits TRBJ2-7 better, so the J call may be wrong. Sequencing input: blood. The TCR comes from a man younger than 30 in good health. CDR3 bases: TGTGCCAGCAGCCAGGAACAGGGGTGGTATTACGAGCAGTACTTC. It yields the protein CASSQEQGWYYEQYF.